These 8 T cell receptor beta chains were sequenced from one sample in a study of Ad26.COV2.S vaccination and SARS-CoV-2 variants. The data were produced by immunoSEQ multiplex PCR, yet TCRdb's version contains in-frame clones alone and is incomplete. The table records 300,000 to 450,000 clones, approximately 84% of them present only once. Treatment here: over 15 received Ad26.COV2.S at low or high dose, single or two shots; several received placebo; per-sample allocation not given. Collection of the samples took place on day 63 after the first injection of vaccine or placebo. Sample: peripheral blood, taken in a trial of Ad26.COV2.S vaccine versus placebo. The receptors derive from a person between 18 and 65 years old who received the Ad26.COV2.S COVID-19 vaccine or a placebo.

This clone showed up just once. This rearrangement joins TRBV15 to TRBJ1-3, with D hard to call. The CDR3 is made up of 14 amino acids. The germline V gene has CDR1 LNHNV and CDR2 YYDKDF (reference sequence). Trimming cost V 0 bases and J 3 bases, with 6 bases left between them. The chain's CDR3 is CATSREVNGNTIYF. The CDR3 DNA sequence: TGTGCCACCAGCAGAGAAGTGAATGGAAACACCATATATTTT.

The chain has TRBV7-9 and TRBJ1-1; D is unclear. The germline V gene encodes CDR1 SEHNR and CDR2 FQNEAQ (reference sequence). There are 14 residues in the CDR3. Between the trimmed V and J ends, which lost 1 base and 7 bases, there was a span of 13 bases. The CDR3 DNA sequence: TGTGCCAGCAGCTTAGGGGGAGGGAGAAGTGAAGCTTTCTTT. This gives the protein CASSLGGGRSEAFF.

This clone was seen a single time. This chain joins TRBV3-1 (or the pseudogene TRBV3-2) and TRBJ2-2; the D gene is possibly TRBD2 (6 bases). This CDR3 has 15 residues. Trimming pared 1 base from V and 4 bases from J, leaving 10 bases between. Germline values: CDR1 LGHDT, CDR2 YNNKEL (reference sequence). The CDR3 sequence is CASSQAGERTGELFF. The CDR3 DNA reads as TGTGCCAGCAGCCAAGCGGGAGAACGCACCGGGGAGCTGTTTTTT.

The chain employs TRBV28 and TRBJ2-7; 9 nucleotides align to TRBD1. The V and J ends lost 4 bases and 3 bases, in that order; junction bases with no gene match: 4. The CDR3 runs 14 residues. Germline CDR1 reads MDHEN; CDR2 reads SYDVKM. The CDR3: CASSSGTGLYEQYF. The CDR3 DNA sequence: TGTGCCAGCAGTTCCGGGACAGGGCTCTACGAGCAGTACTTC. Full variable domain (remainder filled in from reference TRBV28 and TRBJ2-7): DVKVTQSSRYLVKRTGEKVFLECVQDMDHENMFWYRQDPGLGLRLIYFSYDVKMKEKGDIPEGYSVSREKKERFSLILESASTNQTSMYLCASSSGTGLYEQYFGPGTRLTVT.

The rearrangement uses TRBV2 and TRBJ2-7; the match to TRBD2 covers 10 bases. Germline-derived CDR1 and CDR2 are SNHLY and FYNNEI. V dropped 9 bases and J dropped 3; count of bases not matched to a gene: 5. The CDR3 has 13 residues. This chain's CDR3 is CASRAGGFYEQYF. The CDR3 nucleotides are TGTGCCAGTCGAGCGGGAGGGTTCTACGAGCAGTACTTC.

This clone has more than one count but fewer than ten. The chain is built from TRBV7-9 and TRBJ1-5; D gene ambiguous. CDR3 size: 15 residues. Germline V gene sequence: CDR1 SEHNR, CDR2 FQNEAQ (reference sequence). Trimming shortened V by 1 base and J by 1 base, and 8 bases separated the two germline ends. Here the CDR3 DNA reads TGTGCCAGCAGCTTAGGAGACACCAGCAATCAGCCCCAGCATTTT. Amino acid sequence: CASSLGDTSNQPQHF.

V usage is TRBV11-2 and J usage is TRBJ2-3, with unresolved D. The CDR3 covers 11 residues. Between the trimmed V and J ends, which lost 3 bases and 2 bases, there was a span of 0 bases. CDR1 SGHAT and CDR2 FQNNGV come from the germline V gene. This chain's CDR3 is CASSFTDTQYF. The DNA for the CDR3 is TGTGCCAGCAGCTTCACAGATACGCAGTATTTT. The full variable domain, rest sourced from reference TRBV11-2 and TRBJ2-3, is EAGVAQSPRYKIIEKRQSVAFWCNPISGHATLYWYQQILGQGPKLLIQFQNNGVVDDSQLPKDRFSAERLKGVDSTLKIQPAKLEDSAVYLCASSFTDTQYFGPGTRLTVL.

The chain is built from TRBV30 and TRBJ1-5, with D uncertain. This CDR3 region has 13 residues. Germline V CDR1 and CDR2: GTSNPN, SVGIG (reference sequence). V was shortened by 5 bases and J by 7 bases, with 15 bases between the two germline ends. As DNA, the CDR3 is TGTGCCTGGTCCACGAAGGGTTACCAGCCCCAGCATTTT. The encoded protein is CAWSTKGYQPQHF.